What follows is one T cell receptor beta chain and its context. The sample belongs to a study of blood T cells in healthy people across ages. The CDR3 consists of 12 residues. Germline trimming cut 6 bases from V and 13 bases from J; bases unmatched to any gene: 10. PCR was performed a second time for about 7 to 12 cycles using a sample-barcoded 5' primer and a J-beta primer mix. Each CDR3 protein is one row after TCRdb ran MiXCR on the 5' RACE reads. The sample yields 1.5 million to 2 million distinct CDR3 sequences, roughly 27% seen once. What was sequenced was blood. The chain joins TRBV12-3 or TRBV12-4 to TRBJ1-2, with 8 bases that match TRBD1. This TCR came from a woman in her 30s in good health. The CDR3 here is CASRKDRAHPTF. The CDR3 nucleotides are TGTGCCAGCAGGAAGGACAGGGCGCACCCCACCTTC.